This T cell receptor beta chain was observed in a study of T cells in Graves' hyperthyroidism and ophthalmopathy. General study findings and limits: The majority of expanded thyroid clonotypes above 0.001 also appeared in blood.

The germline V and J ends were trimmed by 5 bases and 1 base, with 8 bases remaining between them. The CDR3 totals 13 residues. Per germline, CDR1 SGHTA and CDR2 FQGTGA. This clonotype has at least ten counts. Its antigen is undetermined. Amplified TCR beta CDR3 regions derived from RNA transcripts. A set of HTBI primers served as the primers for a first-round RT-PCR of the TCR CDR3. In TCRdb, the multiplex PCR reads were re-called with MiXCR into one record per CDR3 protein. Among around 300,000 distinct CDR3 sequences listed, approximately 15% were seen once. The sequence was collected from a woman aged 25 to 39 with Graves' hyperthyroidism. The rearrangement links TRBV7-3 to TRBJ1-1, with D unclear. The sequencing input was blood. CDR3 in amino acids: CASSDLRNTEAFF. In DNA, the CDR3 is TGTGCCAGCAGCGACCTTAGGAACACTGAAGCTTTCTTT.